Following are 16 T cell receptor beta chains from one sample sequenced in a study of T cells after posttransplantation cyclophosphamide. The method was immunoSEQ multiplex PCR; TCRdb's version includes in-frame clones alone and lacks a portion of them. The table records 40,000 to 60,000 clones without singletons, the ten largest covering roughly 2%. Input material: PBMCs. These receptors were obtained from a man aged 40-49 years in good health, CMV-negative, and a related stem cell transplant donor.

This clone was observed at least ten times. The rearrangement links TRBV28 to TRBJ2-5; D perhaps matches TRBD2 (5 bases). The CDR3 sequence is 14 residues long. The V and J ends lost 5 bases and 1 base respectively, with 11 bases between them. Germline V gene sequence: CDR1 MDHEN, CDR2 SYDVKM. In DNA form, the CDR3 reads TGTGCCAGCAGTCCCCGAGGGAGCCAAGAGACCCAGTACTTC. Residues: CASSPRGSQETQYF.

This clone was counted many times. The chain is built from TRBV6-6 and TRBJ2-3; D is unresolved. Trimming took off 4 bases at V and 7 bases at J, with 9 bases between the two ends. In germline, CDR1 is MNHNY, CDR2 SVGAGI (reference sequence). The CDR3 covers 12 residues. The CDR3 protein is CASSLDINTQYF. DNA for the CDR3: TGTGCCAGCAGTTTAGACATCAATACGCAGTATTTT.

The table lists this clone with many counts. The chain is built from TRBV18 and TRBJ2-1; 7 positions agree with TRBD1. The J segment lost 1 base and the V segment lost 6 bases, leaving 6 bases of the junction unmatched. The length of the CDR3 is 15 residues. CDR1 and CDR2 (germline): KGHSH, LQKENI. The CDR3 DNA sequence: TGTGCCAGCTCCGAACAGGGGTCTTCCTACAATGAGCAGTTCTTC. It specifies CASSEQGSSYNEQFF.

The table lists this clone with many counts. The chain is built from TRBV7-8 and TRBJ1-4, with 9 bases lining up with TRBD1. CDR3 length equals 15 residues. Per germline, CDR1 SGHVS and CDR2 FQNEAQ. Trimming removed 5 bases from V and 8 bases from J; junction bases left unmatched: 9. The CDR3, as DNA: TGTGCCAGCAGCCCCCCCGGGACAGGGTCGGAAAAACTGTTTTTT. Its translation: CASSPPGTGSEKLFF.

This clone was seen many times. The CDR3 DNA is TGTGCCAGCTCCCTCGAAACCGGAGGCGAGCAGTACTTC. This translates into CASSLETGGEQYF. V is TRBV18 and J is TRBJ2-7; D is perhaps TRBD2 (5 bases). Germline V gene sequence: CDR1 KGHSH, CDR2 LQKENI. The germline V and J ends were trimmed by 6 bases and 6 bases, with 15 bases remaining between them. The CDR3 has 13 residues.

At least ten counts were recorded for this clone. The chain joins TRBV7-9 to TRBJ2-1; 12 nucleotides align to TRBD2. CDR1 is SEHNR, CDR2 FQNEAQ, per germline (reference sequence). This CDR3 is 19 amino acids long. V shed 1 base and J 8 bases; nucleotides not matched to a gene: 15. The CDR3 coding sequence is TGTGCCAGCAGCTTAGGGGGGAACCCTAGCGGGAGGGCCGGCCATGAGCAGTTCTTC. Translating gives CASSLGGNPSGRAGHEQFF.

This clone was counted at least ten times. The V call is TRBV2, the J call TRBJ2-5; a possible D gene is TRBD1 (5 bases). Germline CDR1 reads SNHLY; CDR2 reads FYNNEI. Between the trimmed V and J ends, which lost 7 bases and 4 bases, there was a span of 16 bases. The CDR3 spans 14 residues. CDR3 in amino acids: CASISGLMTETQYF. In DNA, the CDR3 is TGTGCCAGCATCTCAGGGTTAATGACAGAGACCCAGTACTTC.

This clone was counted at least ten times. The chain links TRBV5-1 to TRBJ1-4, with 8 bases matching TRBD1. V was clipped by 0 bases and J by 7 bases; unmatched bases: 5. The CDR3 loop spans 15 amino acids. The V gene's germline CDR1 is SGHRS and CDR2 YFSETQ. The CDR3 nucleotides read TGCGCCAGCAGCTTGGGACAGGGGTCGATTGAAAAACTGTTTTTT. Its protein product is CASSLGQGSIEKLFF.

This clone came up many times. This chain uses TRBV9 with TRBJ1-2; D remains ambiguous. V was shortened by 2 bases and J by 0 bases, with 11 bases between the two germline ends. This CDR3 contains 15 residues. Germline V gene lookup returns CDR1 SGDLS and CDR2 YYNGEE. CDR3 sequence reads: CASSVWPRTNYGYTF. DNA for the CDR3: TGTGCCAGCAGCGTTTGGCCCCGTACTAACTATGGCTACACCTTC.

This clone has at least ten counts. The CDR3 DNA sequence: TGTGCCAGCAGCGTAGGTTTAGCGGGAGAAGTGGATACGCAGTATTTT. Protein sequence: CASSVGLAGEVDTQYF. The V call is TRBV9, the J call TRBJ2-3, with TRBD2 matching over 9 bases. The CDR3 contains 16 residues. V lost 0 bases and J lost 6; bases outside the gene matches: 8. Germline V lookup: CDR1 SGDLS, CDR2 YYNGEE.

This clone was counted at least ten times. The CDR3 DNA reads TGTGCCAGCAGTTCGGGACTAGCGGCATACGAGCAGTACTTC. Protein: CASSSGLAAYEQYF. The gene calls are TRBV6-5 and TRBJ2-7; 11 bases agree with TRBD2. Germline V CDR1 and CDR2: MNHEY, SVGAGI. The CDR3 has 14 residues. The trim removed 4 bases at V and 4 bases at J, leaving 3 bases unmatched.

The table lists this clone with a few counts. This chain links TRBV27 with TRBJ1-6, with TRBD1 as a possible D gene (5 bases). Germline lookup yields CDR1 MNHEY and CDR2 SMNVEV (reference sequence). With 7 bases removed from V and 1 base from J, the gap between germline ends came to 17 bases. The CDR3 length is 17 residues. Here the CDR3 DNA reads TGTGCCAGCAATTCCAGGAGGGGCGGTTCCTATAATTCACCCCTCCACTTT. Its translation: CASNSRRGGSYNSPLHF.

This clone was detected many times. J is TRBJ1-1 and V is TRBV6-1; D gene uncertain. The CDR3 consists of 15 residues. V was cut by 4 bases and J by 0 bases, with 12 bases left in between. Germline V gives CDR1 MNHNS, CDR2 SASEGT. CDR3 in amino acids: CASSAPGFMNTEAFF. The DNA of the CDR3 is TGTGCCAGCAGTGCTCCAGGATTTATGAACACTGAAGCTTTCTTT.

There are many counts of this clone. This CDR3 fails to terminate in the conserved phenylalanine or tryptophan, so it likely reflects a read error. The chain joins TRBV28 to TRBJ1-1; tentative D call: TRBD1 (6 bases). This CDR3 contains 13 residues. Germline CDR1 MDHEN, CDR2 SYDVKM. The V end was cut by 7 bases, the J end by 9 bases, with 18 bases between. Written as DNA, the CDR3 is TGTGCCAGCAACTTAATCCAGGGGCCCAAAGCTTTCCTT. As protein: CASNLIQGPKAFL.

J is TRBJ2-7 and V is TRBV6-5; TRBD1 might be the D (6 bases). The CDR3 sequence is 12 residues long. The germline V and J ends were trimmed by 7 bases and 8 bases, with 15 bases remaining between them. Germline CDR1 and CDR2: MNHEY and SVGAGI. CDR3 in DNA: TGTGCCAGCAATGTACAGGGCGCCCAGCAGTACTTC. Translating gives CASNVQGAQQYF.

This clone has a count of ten or more. The chain is built from TRBV30 and TRBJ1-1; 7 bases are shared with TRBD1. CDR1 is GTSNPN and CDR2 is SVGIG in the germline V gene (reference sequence). The CDR3 is 12 residues long. Trimming at V came to 4 bases and at J to 1 base, leaving 0 bases not matched to a gene. The CDR3 protein is CAWTGGNTEAFF. As DNA, the CDR3 is TGTGCCTGGACAGGGGGGAACACTGAAGCTTTCTTT.